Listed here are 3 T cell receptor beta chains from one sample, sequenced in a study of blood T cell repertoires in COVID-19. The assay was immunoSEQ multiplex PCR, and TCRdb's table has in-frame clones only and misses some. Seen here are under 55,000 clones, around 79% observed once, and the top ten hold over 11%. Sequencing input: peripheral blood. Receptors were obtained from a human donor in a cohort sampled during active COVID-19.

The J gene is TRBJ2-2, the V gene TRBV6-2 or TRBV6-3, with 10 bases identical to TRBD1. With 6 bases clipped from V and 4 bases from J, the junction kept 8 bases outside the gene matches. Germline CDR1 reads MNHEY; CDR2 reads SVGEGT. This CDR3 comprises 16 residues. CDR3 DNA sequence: TGTGCCAGCAGCCCACGGACAGGGGGGACCACCGGGGAGCTGTTTTTT. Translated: CASSPRTGGTTGELFF.

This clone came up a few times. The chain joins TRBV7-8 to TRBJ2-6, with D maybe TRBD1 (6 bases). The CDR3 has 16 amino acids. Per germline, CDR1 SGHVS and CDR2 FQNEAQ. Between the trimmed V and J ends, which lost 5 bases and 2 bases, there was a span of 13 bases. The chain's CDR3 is CASSGSYRAGANVLTF. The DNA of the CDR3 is TGTGCCAGCAGCGGCTCCTACAGGGCTGGGGCCAACGTCCTGACTTTC.

The CDR3: CASSLLGAHSVGEAFF. The CDR3 coding sequence is TGTGCCAGCAGCTTGCTAGGGGCCCACAGTGTAGGAGAAGCTTTCTTT. The chain has TRBV7-9 and TRBJ1-1; D may be TRBD1 (5 bases). Trimming shortened V by 3 bases and J by 8 bases, and 22 bases separated the two germline ends. The germline gives CDR1 SEHNR, CDR2 FQNEAQ (reference sequence). The CDR3 length is 16 residues.